This T cell receptor (beta chain) emerged from a study of blood T cell repertoires in COVID-19. Participant age was roughly 18 to 90 years, and participants resided in fewer than 30 US areas. Membership in each cohort depended on participant-reported clinical history. The protocol was immunoSEQ multiplex PCR, while the TCRdb copy is restricted to in-frame clones and leaves out a portion. This sample has a few hundred thousand clones, with approximately 90% found just once. This clone was seen more than once but under ten times. Other nucleotide sequences from this sample produce the same CDR3. The junction had 3 bases not matched to a gene; V was cut back by 3 bases and J by 9 bases. This CDR3 contains 13 residues. The germline V gene encodes CDR1 LNHDA and CDR2 SQIVND (reference sequence).

Material: PBMCs or T cells enriched from blood (not recorded which). V gene TRBV19 combines with J gene TRBJ2-1; 9 bases are shared with TRBD2. The clonotype was recovered from a woman in her thirties or forties with acute COVID-19. The CDR3, as DNA: TGTGCCAGTAGTATCGGGCGGGAGGGTGAGCAGTTCTTC. It is translated as CASSIGREGEQFF.